This TCR beta chain comes out of a study of T-cell memory formation after mild COVID-19. Study-level background: TCR clusters largely stayed donor specific.

On this clonotype: What it binds is not known.

Barcoded TCR alpha and TCR beta cDNA libraries with UMIs came from 5'RACE using constant-segment primers. TCRdb reanalysed the 5' RACE reads using MiXCR and keeps one entry per CDR3 protein. The sample has just over 150,000 distinct CDR3 sequences, about 28% seen once. V lost 1 base to trimming and J lost 4 bases, with 11 bases between them. Germline V gene sequence: CDR1 MGHRA, CDR2 YSYEKL. This CDR3 spans 14 amino acids. Study-wide results and limits: Clones contracting over day 15 to 85 were CD4/CD8 balanced, with later expanders leaning CD4+. Prior to infection, memory already included some responding clones, suggesting cross-reactive memory joined.

The chain recombines TRBV4-1 with TRBJ2-7; D is unresolved. This clonotype was sampled from an adult woman who had mild COVID-19 (a few samples of this study predate the infection). Cell type and time point are not known. Input material: PBMCs or a T cell subset sorted from them (not recorded which). CDR3 bases: TGCGCCAGCAGCCAAGGATTAGGCCTGTACGAGCAGTACTTC. Translation: CASSQGLGLYEQYF.